This TCR beta chain was captured by sequencing in a study of blood T cell repertoires in COVID-19. The overall study: Sources were T cells, B-cell-depleted T cells, or PBMCs; the material itself was cDNA or gDNA.

Authors' data handling: The authors estimated nucleated cell counts from reference gene primer amplification. TCRdb's copy holds only in-frame clones and misses some; the assay was immunoSEQ multiplex PCR. That table supplies the V and J calls and clone size; D and trimming were determined from the DNA. The repertoire holds under 200,000 clones, about 87% seen once, with roughly 0.57% in the top ten. In the case of this clone: A junction boundary mismatches the germline segment, possibly from a read error.

This CDR3 has 15 amino acids. Germline-derived CDR1 and CDR2 are SSHAT and FNYEAQ (reference sequence). The rearrangement uses TRBV7-7 and TRBJ2-5; 7 bases are shared with TRBD2. Sequences were obtained from peripheral blood. The sequence came from a man aged 55 to 70 with COVID-19, enrolled during active disease. CDR3 bases: TGTGCTAGCAGCTTGAACAGCGGGGCCCAAGAGACCCAGTACTTC. It translates to CASSLNSGAQETQYF.